Each of the 28 T cell receptor beta chains below was sequenced from the same sample in a study of CD8+CD57+ T cells in acquired aplastic anemia. Genomic DNA templated the TCR beta VDJ and CDR3 profiling. TCRdb independently ran MiXCR on the reads; one entry per CDR3 protein. The data contain a few hundred thousand distinct CDR3 sequences, approximately 55% of them singletons. Sequencing was performed on sorted CD4+, CD8+, or CD8+CD57+ T cells (not recorded which) from PBMCs. The receptors here all came from a human donor with severe aplastic anemia or a healthy control (not recorded which).

This clonotype was seen ten or more times. The chain couples TRBV7-8 to TRBJ2-1; TRBD1 aligns across 7 bases. The V gene's germline CDR1 is SGHVS and CDR2 FQNEAQ. The CDR3 spans 14 residues. The junction had 6 bases not matched to a gene; V was cut back by 1 base and J by 9 bases. The CDR3 protein is CASSLGGGLVEQFF. CDR3 coding DNA: TGTGCCAGCAGCTTAGGAGGGGGCCTCGTTGAGCAGTTCTTC.

This clonotype was seen repeatedly, ten times or more. The gene calls are TRBV12-5 and TRBJ1-6; D gene unclear. V was clipped by 0 bases and J by 4 bases, with 4 bases between them. The CDR3 runs 14 residues. Germline-derived CDR1 and CDR2 are LGHNT and FRNRAP. Written as DNA, the CDR3 is TGTGCTAGTGGTTTGGTTTCGTATAATTCACCCCTCCACTTT. Amino acids: CASGLVSYNSPLHF. The complete variable domain, with remaining parts taken from reference TRBV12-5 and TRBJ1-6, reads DARVTQTPRHKVTEMGQEVTMRCQPILGHNTVFWYRQTMMQGLELLAYFRNRAPLDDSGMPKDRFSAEMPDATLATLKIQPSEPRDSAVYFCASGLVSYNSPLHFGNGTRLTVT.

The chain couples TRBV2 to TRBJ1-1, with D possibly being TRBD1 (6 bases). CDR1 is SNHLY and CDR2 is FYNNEI in the germline V gene. V shed 7 bases and J shed 2 bases, with 11 bases lying between them. The CDR3 extends over 13 amino acids. The CDR3 loop is CASTAGVNTEAFF. In DNA, the CDR3 is TGTGCCAGCACTGCAGGGGTAAACACTGAAGCTTTCTTT.

This chain uses TRBV5-5 with TRBJ2-7; weak D call: TRBD2 (5 bases). V shed 4 bases and J shed 3 bases, with 8 bases lying between them. The germline V gene has CDR1 SGHKS and CDR2 YYEKEE (reference sequence). This CDR3 has 12 amino acids. The CDR3 is CASSLRDYEQYF. The DNA of the CDR3 is TGTGCCAGCAGCCTCCGGGACTACGAGCAGTACTTC.

The chain couples TRBV20-1 to TRBJ1-2, with D possibly matching TRBD1 (5 bases). Germline V gene sequence: CDR1 DFQATT, CDR2 SNEGSKA (reference sequence). Between the trimmed V and J ends, which lost 2 bases and 1 base, there was a span of 14 bases. The CDR3 totals 15 residues. CDR3 nucleotide sequence: TGCAGTGCTAGAAACGTTAGGGGTAATAACTATGGCTACACCTTC. Translating it yields CSARNVRGNNYGYTF.

The V call is TRBV7-2, the J call TRBJ1-2, with 9 nucleotides matching TRBD1. J gave up 8 bases and V 3 bases, and 7 bases lay outside the gene matches. Germline V gene sequence: CDR1 SGHTA, CDR2 FQGNSA. CDR3 length equals 14 residues. The CDR3 sequence is CASSLGQGSRGYTF. The CDR3 bases are TGTGCCAGCAGCTTGGGACAGGGTAGTCGGGGCTACACCTTC.

Only one count was recorded for this clonotype. The J gene is TRBJ2-6, the V gene TRBV19; possibly TRBD1 for D (6 bases). The CDR3 runs to 14 residues. Trimming left V 9 bases short and J 2 bases short, with 11 bases between. Germline CDR1 is LNHDA and CDR2 is SQIVND (reference sequence). The CDR3 region has the DNA TGTGCCAGCTATGAGGGGGCTGGGGCCAACGTCCTGACTTTC. Its translation is CASYEGAGANVLTF.

This clonotype turned up a few times. In DNA, the CDR3 is TGTGCCAGCAGCTTAGGCGCCACGCTTCAGTTCTTC. Its protein is CASSLGATLQFF. The chain joins TRBV7-9 to TRBJ2-1; D is unresolved. The CDR3 length is 12 residues. V was trimmed by 1 base and J by 13 bases, leaving 11 bases between them. Germline V gene sequence: CDR1 SEHNR, CDR2 FQNEAQ (reference sequence).

This clonotype was counted between two and nine times. The V and J genes are TRBV15 and TRBJ2-3; D may be TRBD2 (6 bases). V shed 1 base and J shed 5 bases, with 10 bases lying between them. The CDR3 has 14 residues. Germline V gene data show CDR1 as LNHNV and CDR2 as YYDKDF (reference sequence). CDR3 loop: CATSRAGGEDTQYF. The CDR3, as DNA: TGTGCCACCAGCAGAGCCGGGGGAGAAGATACGCAGTATTTT. The variable domain in full, with the rest retrieved from reference TRBV15 and TRBJ2-3, is DAMVIQNPRYQVTQFGKPVTLSCSQTLNHNVMYWYQQKSSQAPKLLFHYYDKDFNNEADTPDNFQSRRPNTSFCFLDIRSPGLGDTAMYLCATSRAGGEDTQYFGPGTRLTVL.

The genes are TRBV7-9 and TRBJ2-5, with unresolved D. In germline, CDR1 is SEHNR, CDR2 FQNEAQ (reference sequence). There are 14 residues in the CDR3. V lost 1 base, J lost 1 base, and 7 bases lay in between. The CDR3 loop reads CASSLGEAQETQYF. CDR3 bases: TGTGCCAGCAGCTTAGGAGAAGCCCAAGAGACCCAGTACTTC.

The chain combines TRBV9 with TRBJ1-3, with D uncertain. CDR3 length: 10 residues. CDR1 SGDLS and CDR2 YYNGEE come from the germline V gene. The V end was cut by 4 bases, the J end by 8 bases, with 4 bases between. CDR3 bases: TGTGCCAGCAGCTGGGACACCATATATTTT. Amino acids: CASSWDTIYF. The whole variable domain, filled in from reference TRBV9 and TRBJ1-3, reads DSGVTQTPKHLITATGQRVTLRCSPRSGDLSVYWYQQSLDQGLQFLIQYYNGEERAKGNILERFSAQQFPDLHSELNLSSLELGDSALYFCASSWDTIYFGEGSWLTVV.

V is TRBV2 and J is TRBJ2-5, with D maybe TRBD2 (6 bases). Looked up from germline, CDR1 is SNHLY and CDR2 is FYNNEI. Trimming shortened V by 8 bases and J by 2 bases, and 9 bases separated the two germline ends. CDR3 length: 12 residues. In DNA form, the CDR3 reads TGTGCCAGCGGGAGGCAGCAAGAGACCCAGTACTTC. Translated, it gives CASGRQQETQYF.

This clonotype has at least ten counts. This chain joins TRBV25-1 and TRBJ1-4, with a weak D call TRBD1 (6 bases). The CDR3 has 16 residues. Germline CDR1 MGHDK, CDR2 SYGVNS. V gave up 4 bases and J gave up 10 bases, with 22 bases separating them. As DNA, the CDR3 is TGTGCCAGCAGTGGAACAGGGACCGTCGCGCTCCGAAAACTGTTTTTT. Its protein is CASSGTGTVALRKLFF. The complete variable domain, with remaining parts taken from reference TRBV25-1 and TRBJ1-4, reads EADIYQTPRYLVIGTGKKITLECSQTMGHDKMYWYQQDPGMELHLIHYSYGVNSTEKGDLSSESTVSRIRTEHFPLTLESARPSHTSQYLCASSGTGTVALRKLFFGSGTQLSVL.

V is TRBV15 and J is TRBJ2-7, with D perhaps matching TRBD1 (6 bases). From germline, CDR1 is LNHNV and CDR2 YYDKDF (reference sequence). The CDR3 contains 16 residues. The V end was cut by 0 bases, the J end by 6 bases, with 18 bases between. The CDR3 here is CATSRDVFRGSAEQYF. CDR3 DNA: TGTGCCACCAGCAGAGATGTTTTTAGGGGGTCGGCCGAGCAGTACTTC.

This chain uses TRBV5-1 with TRBJ1-6, with a tentative D call TRBD1 (6 bases). CDR3 length: 15 residues. V dropped 4 bases and J dropped 13 bases, with 21 bases sitting between them. The V gene's germline CDR1 is SGHRS and CDR2 YFSETQ. The CDR3 protein is CASSPSGGGNQPLHF. Here the CDR3 DNA reads TGCGCCAGCAGCCCGTCGGGGGGGGGCAATCAGCCCCTCCACTTT.

The V gene is TRBV20-1, the J gene TRBJ2-1; D not certain. In germline, CDR1 is DFQATT, CDR2 SNEGSKA (reference sequence). The germline V and J ends were trimmed by 1 base and 8 bases, with 12 bases remaining between them. The CDR3 has 13 amino acids. CDR3 nucleotides: TGCAGTGCTAGAGTCTGGGAAAGAGATGAGCAGTTCTTC. This codes for CSARVWERDEQFF.

This clonotype has just one count. The junction shows a germline mismatch at one end, possibly a read error. J is TRBJ1-1 and V is TRBV10-3; D unresolved. In germline, CDR1 is ENHRY, CDR2 SYGVKD. This CDR3 region has 12 residues. The CDR3, as DNA: TGTGCCAGCAGTTGGGTGAACACTGAAGCTTCCTTT. Protein product: CASSWVNTEASF.

The chain joins TRBV5-6 to TRBJ1-1, with TRBD1 identical over 7 bases. The CDR3 totals 15 residues. V shed 2 bases and J 1 base; nucleotides not matched to a gene: 5. Germline V gives CDR1 SGHDT, CDR2 YYEEEE. The CDR3 region is CASSLGQVKNTEAFF. DNA for the CDR3: TGTGCCAGCAGCTTAGGACAGGTAAAGAACACTGAAGCTTTCTTT.

The chain recombines TRBV5-5 with TRBJ1-5, with 7 bases lining up with TRBD1. The V segment lost 2 bases and the J segment 11 bases; nucleotides outside the gene matches: 10. This CDR3 contains 14 residues. Germline CDR1 SGHKS, CDR2 YYEKEE (reference sequence). The CDR3 sequence is CASSFRQGDVAQHF. CDR3 DNA: TGTGCCAGCAGCTTCCGACAGGGAGATGTAGCCCAGCATTTT.

The chain uses TRBV20-1 and TRBJ2-7; D might be TRBD2 (6 bases). CDR1 is DFQATT and CDR2 is SNEGSKA in the germline V gene (reference sequence). V lost 1 base to trimming and J lost 4 bases, with 8 bases between them. The CDR3 runs 12 residues. The CDR3 DNA sequence: TGCAGTGCTAGAGGCCGGGGGTACGAGCAGTACTTC. The encoded protein is CSARGRGYEQYF.

The sample holds many counts of this clonotype. This chain links TRBV19 with TRBJ1-3; a possible D gene is TRBD1 (6 bases). The germline V gene encodes CDR1 LNHDA and CDR2 SQIVND (reference sequence). Trimming shortened V by 6 bases and J by 0 bases, and 9 bases separated the two germline ends. The CDR3 consists of 14 residues. The CDR3 DNA follows: TGTGCCAGTAGGAAGACAGGCTCTGGAAACACCATATATTTT. Protein sequence: CASRKTGSGNTIYF.

This clonotype has ten or more counts. The chain has TRBV20-1 and TRBJ2-3, with D possibly being TRBD1 (5 bases). Trimming removed 2 bases from V and 1 base from J, with 10 bases in between. Germline lookup yields CDR1 DFQATT and CDR2 SNEGSKA (reference sequence). The CDR3 extends over 14 amino acids. The CDR3 sequence is CSARQQGGTDTQYF. The CDR3 DNA is TGCAGTGCTAGACAGCAGGGCGGCACAGATACGCAGTATTTT.

The genes are TRBV20-1 and TRBJ2-2; D ambiguous. Germline values: CDR1 DFQATT, CDR2 SNEGSKA (reference sequence). V was cut by 0 bases and J by 2 bases, with 4 bases left in between. The CDR3 has 13 amino acids. The CDR3 DNA follows: TGCAGTGCTAGAGATACAAACACCGGGGAGCTGTTTTTT. This gives the protein CSARDTNTGELFF.

The J gene is TRBJ2-3, the V gene TRBV5-1, with TRBD1 identical over 7 bases. Germline V gene sequence: CDR1 SGHRS, CDR2 YFSETQ. J lost 3 bases, V lost 5 bases, and 12 bases had no gene match. CDR3 length: 16 residues. CDR3 sequence: CASRRTGTYVTDTQYF. CDR3 nucleotide sequence: TGCGCCAGCAGACGGACAGGTACCTATGTGACAGATACGCAGTATTTT.

The chain links TRBV24-1 to TRBJ2-1; D perhaps matches TRBD1 (5 bases). Trimming pared 6 bases from V and 7 bases from J, leaving 15 bases between. CDR1 is KGHDR, CDR2 SFDVKD, per germline. CDR3 size: 14 residues. The CDR3 is CATSSSPGWNEQFF. DNA for the CDR3: TGTGCCACCAGTTCCTCGCCAGGGTGGAATGAGCAGTTCTTC.

This clonotype has more than one count but fewer than ten. The gene calls are TRBV24-1 and TRBJ1-5; D possibly corresponds to TRBD1 (6 bases). CDR1 and CDR2 from the germline V gene are KGHDR and SFDVKD. This CDR3 region has 18 residues. The V gene lost 12 bases and the J gene lost 3 bases, with 29 bases spanning the gap. CDR3 nucleotides: TGTGCCTTCCCTACGGTAGGTAGGGGCAGGGGAACCAATCAGCCCCAGCATTTT. Translation gives CAFPTVGRGRGTNQPQHF.

This chain uses TRBV20-1 with TRBJ2-3; tentative D call: TRBD1 (6 bases). The CDR3 is made up of 14 amino acids. Trimming shortened V by 3 bases and J by 4 bases, and 14 bases separated the two germline ends. Germline assignment: CDR1 DFQATT and CDR2 SNEGSKA (reference sequence). This chain's CDR3 is CSASRLQGPDTQYF. CDR3 DNA: TGCAGTGCTAGCCGCCTACAGGGACCAGATACGCAGTATTTT.

This clonotype was picked up a small number of times. The chain has TRBV5-1 and TRBJ2-3, with D possibly being TRBD1 or TRBD2 (6 bases each). This CDR3 region has 13 residues. V was clipped by 5 bases and J by 3 bases, with 10 bases between them. Germline V CDR1 and CDR2: SGHRS, YFSETQ. For the CDR3, the DNA is TGCGCCAGCAGGGGGGGCGGGACAGATACGCAGTATTTT. It specifies CASRGGGTDTQYF. Supplemented by reference TRBV5-1 and TRBJ2-3, the full variable domain reads KAGVTQTPRYLIKTRGQQVTLSCSPISGHRSVSWYQQTPGQGLQFLFEYFSETQRNKGNFPGRFSGRQFSNSRSEMNVSTLELGDSALYLCASRGGGTDTQYFGPGTRLTVL.